The 17 T cell receptor beta chains below were found in one sample sequenced in a study of shared clonotypes between healthy human individuals. Sequencing used immunoSEQ multiplex PCR; TCRdb keeps in-frame clones, though not all of them. The data contain over 1.4 million clones, more than 95% of them singletons. Material for sequencing was naive CD4+ T cells sorted from blood. The subset was: CD45RA+ positively selected. The receptors originated from a man aged 25-45 years in good health.

This rearrangement joins TRBV19 to TRBJ2-1; D not certain. The CDR3 is 14 amino acids. Trimming cost V 6 bases and J 6 bases, with 15 bases left between them. Germline V gene data show CDR1 as LNHDA and CDR2 as SQIVND (reference sequence). The CDR3 bases are TGTGCCAGTAGCGAATCTAGGCGTTCCAATGAGCAGTTCTTC. The encoded protein is CASSESRRSNEQFF.

The V gene is TRBV29-1, the J gene TRBJ2-3; 11 positions match TRBD2. The V and J ends lost 1 base and 2 bases, in that order; junction bases with no gene match: 11. This CDR3 has 18 amino acids. Germline loops: CDR1 SQVTM, CDR2 ANQGSEA. DNA of the CDR3: TGCAGCGTTGAAGGGGTAGCTAGCGGGGGGTTACTCACAGATACGCAGTATTTT. The encoded protein is CSVEGVASGGLLTDTQYF.

This clone is a singleton in its sample. V and J are TRBV5-4 and TRBJ2-7, with D perhaps TRBD1 (5 bases). Trimming cost V 2 bases and J 1 base, with 7 bases left between them. Germline V gene sequence: CDR1 SGHNT, CDR2 YYREEE (reference sequence). This CDR3 has 13 amino acids. The CDR3 loop reads CASSLGESYEQYF. CDR3 in DNA: TGTGCCAGCAGCTTAGGGGAATCCTACGAGCAGTACTTC.

The chain combines TRBV20-1 with TRBJ2-5; a possible D gene is TRBD2 (5 bases). Germline CDR1 and CDR2: DFQATT and SNEGSKA (reference sequence). Trimming removed 8 bases at V and 5 bases at J, with 12 bases between. This CDR3 spans 11 amino acids. The CDR3 here is CSREGQETQYF. The CDR3 coding sequence is TGCAGTAGAGAGGGCCAGGAGACCCAGTACTTC.

On this clone itself: This CDR3 is also generated by other DNA sequences in the sample. CDR3 region: CASSVGAGVYNEQFF. In DNA form, the CDR3 reads TGTGCCAGCAGCGTAGGAGCGGGAGTGTACAATGAGCAGTTCTTC. This sequence joins TRBV9 and TRBJ2-1; the match to TRBD2 covers 8 bases. This CDR3 region has 15 residues. Trimming took 0 bases from V and 4 from J; bases not matched to a gene: 3. CDR1 and CDR2 (germline): SGDLS, YYNGEE.

In this sample, this clone turned up once. The chain links TRBV6-1 to TRBJ1-5; no clear D. The CDR3 length is 13 residues. CDR1 is MNHNS and CDR2 is SASEGT in the germline V gene. V gave up 3 bases and J gave up 7 bases, with 10 bases separating them. DNA of the CDR3: TGTGCCAGCAGTGAGAGGGTCAGGCAGCCCCAGCATTTT. Its protein product is CASSERVRQPQHF.

The chain combines TRBV9 with TRBJ2-2; D perhaps matches TRBD1 (7 bases). The V gene lost 1 base and the J gene lost 7 bases, with 14 bases spanning the gap. CDR3 length equals 15 residues. CDR1 SGDLS and CDR2 YYNGEE come from the germline V gene. CDR3 nucleotide sequence: TGTGCCAGCAGCGTACTCGGAGGGGGCGGCGGGGAGCTGTTTTTT. It codes for CASSVLGGGGGELFF.

This chain uses TRBV5-6 with TRBJ1-5; D gene ambiguous. Per germline, CDR1 SGHDT and CDR2 YYEEEE. This CDR3 contains 13 residues. Trimming took 1 base from V and 7 from J, leaving 9 bases between them. CDR3 protein: CASSLIGGQPQHF. The CDR3 DNA is TGTGCCAGCAGCTTGATAGGCGGGCAGCCCCAGCATTTT.

This chain uses TRBV7-9 with TRBJ2-5; D is tentatively TRBD1 or TRBD2 (6 bases each). Trimming removed 2 bases from V and 4 bases from J, with 14 bases in between. The CDR3 loop spans 15 amino acids. Germline assignment: CDR1 SEHNR and CDR2 FQNEAQ (reference sequence). Written as DNA, the CDR3 is TGTGCCAGCAGCTTAATCGGTCCGGGGGCAGAGACCCAGTACTTC. It translates to CASSLIGPGAETQYF.

The chain uses TRBV28 and TRBJ2-2; D is ambiguous. Trimming stripped 1 base from V and 4 bases from J, with 13 bases between. CDR1 and CDR2 from the germline V gene are MDHEN and SYDVKM. The CDR3 consists of 16 residues. CDR3 sequence (DNA): TGTGCCAGCAGTTTATTTGGGCGGAAATTCACCGGGGAGCTGTTTTTT. It encodes CASSLFGRKFTGELFF.

V is TRBV2 and J is TRBJ1-3; D is unclear. The germline gives CDR1 SNHLY, CDR2 FYNNEI. There are 11 residues in the CDR3. The V end lost 2 bases, the J end lost 7 bases, and 3 bases lay between the germline ends. This CDR3 is CASSESNTIYF. The CDR3 DNA reads as TGTGCCAGCAGTGAAAGTAACACCATATATTTT.

The chain uses TRBV6-7 and TRBJ1-2, with TRBD1 as a possible D gene (5 bases). TRBV6-7 is reported as an ORF; its role is uncertain. The CDR3 runs to 14 residues. Trimming removed 5 bases at V and 8 bases at J, with 18 bases between. The CDR3 region is CASSPPRDSGGYTF. DNA of the CDR3: TGTGCCAGCAGTCCCCCCAGGGATTCGGGCGGCTACACCTTC.

The gene calls are TRBV5-4 and TRBJ2-2; TRBD1 matches 8 bases. This CDR3 is 17 amino acids long. Trimming took 3 bases from V and 5 from J; bases not matched to a gene: 12. Per the germline V gene, CDR1 is SGHNT and CDR2 is YYREEE (reference sequence). The CDR3, as DNA: TGTGCCAGCAGCTACGGAGACAGGGGATTAGGAACCGGGGAGCTGTTTTTT. Protein sequence: CASSYGDRGLGTGELFF.

This clone appeared a single time. The chain is built from TRBV6-1 and TRBJ2-7; unclear D gene. Trimming removed 5 bases from V and 2 bases from J, with 13 bases in between. This CDR3 has 14 residues. Germline V gene data show CDR1 as MNHNS and CDR2 as SASEGT. CDR3 bases: TGTGCCAGCAGTCCTGCAGGCTCGGCCTACGAGCAGTACTTC. This translates into CASSPAGSAYEQYF.

This clone occurred once. This chain links TRBV29-1 with TRBJ2-1; unclear D gene. This CDR3 region has 17 residues. Deletions cut 0 bases from V and 0 bases from J, with 15 bases between. Germline V gene sequence: CDR1 SQVTM, CDR2 ANQGSEA. This chain's CDR3 is CSVEDRSRRSSYNEQFF. CDR3 nucleotides: TGCAGCGTTGAAGATCGGAGCAGGCGCAGCTCCTACAATGAGCAGTTCTTC.

This clone appeared a single time. This chain joins TRBV9 and TRBJ1-1; D is unclear. The V and J ends lost 4 bases and 5 bases respectively, with 21 bases between them. This CDR3 comprises 16 residues. Germline V gene lookup returns CDR1 SGDLS and CDR2 YYNGEE. CDR3 residues: CASSPLEVTRRTEAFF. The CDR3 DNA follows: TGTGCCAGCAGCCCACTTGAGGTCACGCGGAGGACTGAAGCTTTCTTT.

The V and J genes are TRBV28 and TRBJ1-2; 8 bases align to TRBD1. The CDR3 runs to 14 residues. Germline loops: CDR1 MDHEN, CDR2 SYDVKM. V shed 6 bases and J 3 bases; nucleotides not matched to a gene: 6. Written as DNA, the CDR3 is TGTGCCAGCAGAAGGACAGGGTCCCACTATGGCTACACCTTC. Its protein is CASRRTGSHYGYTF.